The source of this TCR beta chain is a study of T cells expressing NK-cell markers. In the study overall: Sorted CD3+CD56+NKG2C+, CD3+CD56+NKG2C- and CD3+CD56-NKG2C+ T cells supplied TCR beta repertoires. Sequenced donors, eight in total, included seven who were HCMV-seropositive and one who was seronegative.

With regard to this clonotype: What it binds is unknown.

Study-wide results and caveats: Certain NKG2C+ T cell clones were expanded, and their HCMV specificity remained unclear. In a few donors, dominant clonotypes made up roughly 28.3-65% of CD3+CD56-NKG2C+ cells.

TCRdb reprocessed the 5' RACE reads, keeping one entry per CDR3 protein, no DNA. This table holds roughly 160,000 distinct CDR3 sequences. Germline CDR1 is SGHTA and CDR2 is FQGNSA. The CDR3 totals 15 residues. The V call is TRBV7-2, the J call TRBJ2-2; there is no DNA to check the TCRdb D call of TRBD1. Sequencing input: blood T cells: a sorted CD56 or NKG2C T cell subset, CD4+ or CD8+ T cells, or bulk PBMC T cells (not recorded which). The clonotype was recovered from a woman between 18 and 70 years old in good health. The CDR3 sequence: CASSLNTGNTGELFF.